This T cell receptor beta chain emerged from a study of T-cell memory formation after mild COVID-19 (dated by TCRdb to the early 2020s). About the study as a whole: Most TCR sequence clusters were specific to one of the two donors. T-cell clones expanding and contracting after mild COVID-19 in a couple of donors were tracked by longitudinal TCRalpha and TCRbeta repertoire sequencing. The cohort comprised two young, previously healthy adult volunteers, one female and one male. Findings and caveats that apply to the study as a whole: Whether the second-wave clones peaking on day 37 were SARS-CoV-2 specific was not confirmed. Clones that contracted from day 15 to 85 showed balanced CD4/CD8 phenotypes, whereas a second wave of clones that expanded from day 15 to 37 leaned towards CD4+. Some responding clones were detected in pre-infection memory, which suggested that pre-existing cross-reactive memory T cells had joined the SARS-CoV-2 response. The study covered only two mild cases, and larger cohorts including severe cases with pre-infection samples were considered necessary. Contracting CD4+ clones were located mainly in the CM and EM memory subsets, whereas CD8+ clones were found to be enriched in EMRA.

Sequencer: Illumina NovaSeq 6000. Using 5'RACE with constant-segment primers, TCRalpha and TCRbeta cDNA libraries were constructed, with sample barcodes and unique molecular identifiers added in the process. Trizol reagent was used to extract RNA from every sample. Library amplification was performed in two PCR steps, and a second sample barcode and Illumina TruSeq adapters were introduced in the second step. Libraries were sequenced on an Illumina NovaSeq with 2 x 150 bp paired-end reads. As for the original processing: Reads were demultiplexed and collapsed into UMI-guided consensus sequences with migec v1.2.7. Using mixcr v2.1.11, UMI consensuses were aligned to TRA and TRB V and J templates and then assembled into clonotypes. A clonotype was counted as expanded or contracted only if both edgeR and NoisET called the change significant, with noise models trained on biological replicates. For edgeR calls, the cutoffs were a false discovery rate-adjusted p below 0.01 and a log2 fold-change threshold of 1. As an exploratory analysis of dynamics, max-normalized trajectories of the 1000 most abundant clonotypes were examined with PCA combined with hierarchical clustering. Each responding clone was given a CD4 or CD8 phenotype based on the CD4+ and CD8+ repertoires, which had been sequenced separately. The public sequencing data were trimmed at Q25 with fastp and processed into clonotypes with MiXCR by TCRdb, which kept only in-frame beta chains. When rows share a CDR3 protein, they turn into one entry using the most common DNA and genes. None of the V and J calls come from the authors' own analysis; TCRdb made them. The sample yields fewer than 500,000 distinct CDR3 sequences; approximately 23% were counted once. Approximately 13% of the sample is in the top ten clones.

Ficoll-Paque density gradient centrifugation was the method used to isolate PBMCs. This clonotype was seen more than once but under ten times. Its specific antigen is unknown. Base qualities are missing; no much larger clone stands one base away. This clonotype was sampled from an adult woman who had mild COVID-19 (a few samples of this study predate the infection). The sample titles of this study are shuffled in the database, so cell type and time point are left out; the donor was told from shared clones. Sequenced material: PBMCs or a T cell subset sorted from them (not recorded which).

The nucleotides are TGCGCCAGCAGCCCGTTTACTTGGGACAGCTCCTACGAGCAGTACTTC. Translated, it reads CASSPFTWDSSYEQYF. The sequence joins TRBV5-1 to TRBJ2-7; 7 of the junction bases match TRBD1. The CDR3 spans 16 residues, from the cysteine through the phenylalanine. The entry retains the CDR3 DNA only, 48 bases that are in frame from base 1. V is pruned by 4 bases and J by 0 bases, leaving 10 bases of the junction without a gene match. Taken from the germline V gene, the CDR1 and CDR2 loops are SGHRS and YFSETQ.